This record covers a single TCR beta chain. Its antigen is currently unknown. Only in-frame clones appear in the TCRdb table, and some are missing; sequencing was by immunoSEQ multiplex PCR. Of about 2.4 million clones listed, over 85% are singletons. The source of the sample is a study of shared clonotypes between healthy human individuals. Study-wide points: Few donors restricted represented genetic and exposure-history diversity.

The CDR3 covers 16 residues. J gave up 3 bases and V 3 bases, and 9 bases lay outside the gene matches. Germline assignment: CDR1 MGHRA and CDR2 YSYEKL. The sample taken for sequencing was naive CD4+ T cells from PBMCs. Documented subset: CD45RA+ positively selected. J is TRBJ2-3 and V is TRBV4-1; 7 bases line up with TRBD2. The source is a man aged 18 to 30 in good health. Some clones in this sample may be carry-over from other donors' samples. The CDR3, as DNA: TGCGCCAGCAGCCAGAGACTAGCACCGACTACAGATACGCAGTATTTT. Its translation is CASSQRLAPTTDTQYF.